This T cell receptor (beta chain) was sequenced for a study of molecular identifiers for immune sequencing clone quantification. Study-level points and caveats: Clones of above 20 RNA copies carried over 99% of effector molecules; in naive cells they carried under 1%. One cell's worth of spiked Jurkat TCR RNA was reportedly detectable among 900,000 to 1,000,000 naive cells.

As CD8+CD4-CCR7+CD45RA+ cells, naive CD8 T cells were sorted. This clonotype showed up many times. Its antigen is currently unknown. A single record per CDR3 protein comes from TCRdb applying MiXCR to the PCR reads. The data contain approximately 630,000 distinct CDR3 sequences, 25% of them singletons. In germline, CDR1 is PRHDT, CDR2 FYEKMQ (reference sequence). V was cut by 3 bases and J by 1 base, with 17 bases left in between. The CDR3 has 17 residues. The sequence came from a human donor in good health. Some libraries in this study had Jurkat cell RNA spiked in. The chain links TRBV13 to TRBJ2-3; D unclear. Sequencing used naive CD8+ T cells from blood, with Jurkat cell RNA spiked in. The subset denotes: FACS-sorted CD8+CD4-CCR7+CD45RA+ naive T cells. The CDR3 is CASSFNRYGPGTDTQYF. As DNA, the CDR3 is TGTGCCAGCAGCTTCAATCGATACGGACCAGGCACAGATACGCAGTATTTT.